This paragraph covers one T cell receptor (beta chain) sequence. Its antigen remains unknown. Germline values: CDR1 MGHRA, CDR2 YSYEKL. There are 16 residues in the CDR3. Trimming removed 4 bases from V and 4 bases from J, with 14 bases in between. This entry comes from a study of radiotherapy plus CTLA-4 blockade in lung cancer. Study context: The study recorded objective responses in roughly a sixth of patients and disease control in under 35%.

Treatment of patients with chemo-refractory metastatic non-small-cell lung cancer consisted of focal radiation plus CTLA-4 blockade with ipilimumab. The study's findings and limits: It was early blood T cell clone dynamics, with interferon-beta, that reportedly best predicted response. Radiotherapy plus ipilimumab was followed by expansion in blood of tumor-derived TCR clones.

Assay used: immunoSEQ multiplex PCR; TCRdb lists only in-frame clones, some missing. The data contain 50,000 to 70,000 clones, around 80% of them seen just once; the ten biggest clones take up roughly 4%. The chain is built from TRBV4-1 and TRBJ1-6; the D gene is possibly TRBD1 (5 bases). The sequences come from peripheral blood, collected from a patient treated with radiotherapy plus ipilimumab. The sequence was collected from a human donor with non-small cell lung cancer who had a partial response to radiotherapy plus ipilimumab. CDR3 region: CASSPPRDLYNSPLHF. The CDR3 DNA follows: TGCGCCAGCAGCCCACCCAGGGATTTGTATAATTCACCCCTCCACTTT.